This record looks at one TCR beta chain sequence and its context. Its specificity is unknown. cDNA libraries of TCR beta carried unique molecular identifiers. TCRdb re-analysed the PCR reads in MiXCR, keeping a single row per CDR3 protein. The table includes almost 700,000 distinct CDR3 sequences, more than 50% detected once. This sample was taken from a study of post-analysis software for immune sequencing data. Study conclusions and caveats: Same-batch samples co-clustered strongly by F measure. Patients showed TRBV5-6, TRBV5-1 and TRBV20-1 among several TRBV segments more frequent than in controls.

The V gene lost 3 bases and the J gene lost 0 bases, with 8 bases spanning the gap. Per the germline V gene, CDR1 is SGHRS and CDR2 is YFSETQ. CDR3 length: 14 residues. The chain recombines TRBV5-1 with TRBJ2-3, with D uncertain. The sample consisted of blood. The clonotype was recovered from a girl under 10 years old with multiple sclerosis. CDR3 bases: TGCGCCAGCAGCTCTTTCAGTAGCACAGATACGCAGTATTTT. Protein product: CASSSFSSTDTQYF.